This T cell receptor (beta chain) was identified in a study of blood T cells in healthy people across ages. Study-level findings and limits: Among long-lived donors, naive CD4+ cells were more numerous and diversity higher than in aged donors. The recorded TCR beta diversity per million T cells decreased in a roughly linear manner with age.

The CDR3 contains 14 residues. The V end lost 6 bases, the J end lost 0 bases, and 12 bases lay between the germline ends. The germline V gene has CDR1 SQVTM and CDR2 ANQGSEA. A second about 6 to 12 cycle PCR used barcoded and J-beta primers. Tags on each cDNA molecule came from a template-switch adaptor with 12 random nucleotides. MiXCR, applied by TCRdb to the 5' RACE reads, yields one record per CDR3 protein. The sample yields 850,000 to 1,100,000 distinct CDR3 sequences, around two fifths seen once. This clonotype was counted a few times. Its antigen is unidentified. Isolation per sample recovered at least 7 million PBMCs.

Sample: blood. The J gene is TRBJ1-5, the V gene TRBV29-1; no clear D gene. The clonotype comes from a man younger than 35 in good health. The CDR3, as DNA: TGCAGCGTGCGCCCGGACGGTAGCAATCAGCCCCAGCATTTT. Translating gives CSVRPDGSNQPQHF.